This entry is about one T cell receptor (beta chain). The CDR3 totals 15 residues. CDR1 is SGHVS, CDR2 FQNEAQ, per germline. This sample is drawn from a study of monozygotic twins with inflammatory bowel disease. TCRdb reanalyzed the 5' RACE reads and collapses them to one entry per CDR3 protein, without DNA. The sample has some 330,000 distinct CDR3 sequences. The origin of this receptor is a human donor with ulcerative colitis or Crohn's disease, or a healthy co-twin of an affected twin (not recorded which). The rearrangement uses TRBV7-8 and TRBJ2-2; TCRdb's D call of TRBD1 is untestable without DNA. Input material: blood. The CDR3 spells CASSLWQGSTGELFF. Variable domain in full (rest from reference TRBV7-8 and TRBJ2-2): GAGVSQSPRYKVAKRGQDVALRCDPISGHVSLFWYQQALGQGPEFLTYFQNEAQLDKSGLPSDRFFAERPEGSVSTLKIQRTQQEDSAVYLCASSLWQGSTGELFFGEGSRLTVL.